This TCR beta chain was recovered during a study of response to subunit inactivated influenza vaccine. Germline-derived CDR1 and CDR2 are DFQATT and SNEGSKA (reference sequence). There are 14 residues in the CDR3. V was shortened by 3 bases and J by 2 bases, with 12 bases between the two germline ends. TCRdb fed the RT-PCR reads into MiXCR, producing one record per CDR3 protein. The sample holds hundreds of thousands of distinct CDR3 sequences, 12% seen once. As concerns this clonotype: Its matching antigen is unknown.

Study-wide results and caveats: A suggestion made by the authors is that each seasonal influenza vaccination recruits few new T cells.

The sequence was collected from a man aged 45-65 years who received an inactivated influenza vaccine. This specimen was PBMCs from blood, taken on the day of vaccination. This sequence joins TRBV20-1 and TRBJ2-3; no reliable D call. This CDR3 is CSARRGPATDTQYF. Written as DNA, the CDR3 is TGCAGTGCTAGGAGAGGTCCAGCCACAGATACGCAGTATTTT.